Listed here is a single T cell receptor beta chain. Its target is not known. J gave up 3 bases and V 1 base, and 4 bases lay outside the gene matches. The CDR3 runs to 15 residues. Germline loops: CDR1 MGHRA, CDR2 YSYEKL. The sample comes from a study of T cell responses to AZD1222 COVID-19 vaccine. Only in-frame clones appear in the TCRdb table, and some are missing; sequencing was by immunoSEQ multiplex PCR. Of about 150,000 clones in the sample, roughly nine tenths are singletons; the top ten hold approximately 1.3%. Study-level results: Females made up more of the donors, who were largely white British, and clonal diversity may have come out too low. The study reported that nearly half of spike-specific TCRs target unmutated variant regions.

Material: peripheral blood, obtained 28 days after the second AZD1222 dose. The chain has TRBV4-1 and TRBJ1-1; the match to TRBD1 covers 8 bases. This TCR came from an adult who received the AZD1222 COVID-19 vaccine. CDR3 region: CASSQAGQGYTEAFF. CDR3 in DNA: TGCGCCAGCAGCCAAGCTGGACAGGGTTACACTGAAGCTTTCTTT.